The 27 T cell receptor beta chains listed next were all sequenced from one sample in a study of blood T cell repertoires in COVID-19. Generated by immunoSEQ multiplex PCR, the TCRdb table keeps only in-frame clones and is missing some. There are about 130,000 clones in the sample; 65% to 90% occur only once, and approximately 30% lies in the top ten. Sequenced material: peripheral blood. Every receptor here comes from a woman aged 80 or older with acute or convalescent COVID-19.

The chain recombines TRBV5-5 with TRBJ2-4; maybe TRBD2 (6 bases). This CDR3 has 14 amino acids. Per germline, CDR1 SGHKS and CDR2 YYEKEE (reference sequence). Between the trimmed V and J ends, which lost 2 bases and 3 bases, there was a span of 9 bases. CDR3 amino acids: CASSFLGGKNIQYF. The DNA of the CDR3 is TGTGCCAGCAGCTTTCTGGGGGGCAAAAACATTCAGTACTTC. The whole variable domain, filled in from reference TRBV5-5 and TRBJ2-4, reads DAGVTQSPTHLIKTRGQQVTLRCSPISGHKSVSWYQQVLGQGPQFIFQYYEKEERGRGNFPDRFSARQFPNYSSELNVNALLLGDSALYLCASSFLGGKNIQYFGAGTRLSVL.

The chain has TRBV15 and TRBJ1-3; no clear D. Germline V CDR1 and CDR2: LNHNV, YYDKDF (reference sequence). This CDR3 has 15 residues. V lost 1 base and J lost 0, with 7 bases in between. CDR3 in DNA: TGTGCCACCAGCAGAGGCGGCAACTCTGGAAACACCATATATTTT. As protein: CATSRGGNSGNTIYF.

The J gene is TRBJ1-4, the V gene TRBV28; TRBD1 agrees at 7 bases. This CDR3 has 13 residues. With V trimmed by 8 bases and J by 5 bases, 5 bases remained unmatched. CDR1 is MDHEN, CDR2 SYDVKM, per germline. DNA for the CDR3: TGTGCCAGCTTGGACAGGTCAAATGAAAAACTGTTTTTT. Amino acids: CASLDRSNEKLFF.

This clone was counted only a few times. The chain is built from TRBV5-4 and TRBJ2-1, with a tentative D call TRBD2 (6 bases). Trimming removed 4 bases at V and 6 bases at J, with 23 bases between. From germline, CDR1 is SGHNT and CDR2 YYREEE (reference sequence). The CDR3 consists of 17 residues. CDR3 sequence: CASSPPLGAGSLNEQFF. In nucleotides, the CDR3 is TGTGCCAGCAGCCCCCCCCTCGGGGCGGGGTCCCTCAATGAGCAGTTCTTC.

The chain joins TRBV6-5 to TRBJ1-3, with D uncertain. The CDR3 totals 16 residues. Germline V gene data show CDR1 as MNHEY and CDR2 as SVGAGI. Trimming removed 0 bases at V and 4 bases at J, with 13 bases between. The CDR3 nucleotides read TGTGCCAGCAGTTACTCGATGCGGCGCGCCGGAAACACCATATATTTT. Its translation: CASSYSMRRAGNTIYF.

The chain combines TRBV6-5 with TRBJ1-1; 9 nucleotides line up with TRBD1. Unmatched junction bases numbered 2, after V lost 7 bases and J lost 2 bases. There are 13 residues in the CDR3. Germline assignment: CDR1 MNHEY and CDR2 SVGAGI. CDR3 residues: CASITGGNTEAFF. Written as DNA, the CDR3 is TGTGCCAGCATCACAGGGGGCAACACTGAAGCTTTCTTT.

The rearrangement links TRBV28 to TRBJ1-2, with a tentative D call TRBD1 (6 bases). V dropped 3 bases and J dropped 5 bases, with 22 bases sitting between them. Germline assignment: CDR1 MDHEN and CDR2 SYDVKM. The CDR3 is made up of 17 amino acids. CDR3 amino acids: CASSLDSLGPLGYGYTF. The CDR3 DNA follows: TGTGCCAGCAGTTTGGACAGTTTAGGCCCTCTAGGGTATGGCTACACCTTC.

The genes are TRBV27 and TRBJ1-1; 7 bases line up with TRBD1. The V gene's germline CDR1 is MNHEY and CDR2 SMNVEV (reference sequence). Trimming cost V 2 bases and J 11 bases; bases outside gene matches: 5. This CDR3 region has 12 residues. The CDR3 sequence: CASSLRQGRAFF. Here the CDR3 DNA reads TGTGCCAGCAGTTTACGACAGGGAAGGGCTTTCTTT.

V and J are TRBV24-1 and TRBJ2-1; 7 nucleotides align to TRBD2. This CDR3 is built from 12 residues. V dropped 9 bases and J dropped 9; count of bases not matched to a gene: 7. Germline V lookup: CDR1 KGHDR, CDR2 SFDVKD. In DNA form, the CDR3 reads TGTGCCACCTGCGGGGGTTACCTTGAGCAGTTCTTC. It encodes CATCGGYLEQFF.

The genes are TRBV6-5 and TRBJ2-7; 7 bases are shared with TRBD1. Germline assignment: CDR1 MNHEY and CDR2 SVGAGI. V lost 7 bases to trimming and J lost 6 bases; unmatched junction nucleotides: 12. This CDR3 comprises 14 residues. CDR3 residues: CASNRQGWGAEQYV. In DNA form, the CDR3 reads TGTGCCAGCAACAGACAGGGCTGGGGAGCCGAGCAGTACGTC.

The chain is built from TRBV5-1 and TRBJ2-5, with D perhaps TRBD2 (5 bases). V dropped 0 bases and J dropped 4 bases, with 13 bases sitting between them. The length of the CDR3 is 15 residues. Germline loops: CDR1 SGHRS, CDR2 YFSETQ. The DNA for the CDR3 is TGCGCCAGCAGCTTGGCGGGGTCGGCCGCAGAGACCCAGTACTTC. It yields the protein CASSLAGSAAETQYF.

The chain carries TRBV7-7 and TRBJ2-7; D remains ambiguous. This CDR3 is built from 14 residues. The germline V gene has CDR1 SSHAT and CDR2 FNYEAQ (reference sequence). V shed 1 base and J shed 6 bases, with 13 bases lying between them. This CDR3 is CASSLEYSVSEQYF. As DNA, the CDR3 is TGTGCCAGCAGCTTAGAGTATAGTGTGTCCGAGCAGTACTTC.

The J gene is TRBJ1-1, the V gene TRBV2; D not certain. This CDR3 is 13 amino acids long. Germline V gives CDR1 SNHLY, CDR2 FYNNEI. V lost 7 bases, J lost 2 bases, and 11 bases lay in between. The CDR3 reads CASKNRINTEAFF. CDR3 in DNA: TGTGCCAGCAAAAACAGAATAAACACTGAAGCTTTCTTT.

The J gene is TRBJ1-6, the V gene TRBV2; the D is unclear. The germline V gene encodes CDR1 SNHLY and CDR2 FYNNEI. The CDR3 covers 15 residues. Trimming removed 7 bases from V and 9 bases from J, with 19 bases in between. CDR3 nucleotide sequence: TGTGCCAGCACCTACCCGGACTCAGAAGGTTCACCCCTCCACTTT. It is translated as CASTYPDSEGSPLHF.

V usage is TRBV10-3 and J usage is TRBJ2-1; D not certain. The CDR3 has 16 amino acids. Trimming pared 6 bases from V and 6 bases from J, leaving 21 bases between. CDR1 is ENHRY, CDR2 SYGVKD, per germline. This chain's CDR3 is CAISPIDGSTGNEQFF. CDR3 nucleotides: TGTGCCATCAGCCCAATCGACGGCTCAACGGGCAATGAGCAGTTCTTC.

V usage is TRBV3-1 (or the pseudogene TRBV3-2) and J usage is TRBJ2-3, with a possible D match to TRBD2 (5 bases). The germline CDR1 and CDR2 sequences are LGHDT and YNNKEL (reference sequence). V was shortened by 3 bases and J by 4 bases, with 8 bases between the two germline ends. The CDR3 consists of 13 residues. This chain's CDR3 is CASSHAGPDTQYF. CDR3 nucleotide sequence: TGTGCCAGCAGCCATGCGGGTCCAGATACGCAGTATTTT.

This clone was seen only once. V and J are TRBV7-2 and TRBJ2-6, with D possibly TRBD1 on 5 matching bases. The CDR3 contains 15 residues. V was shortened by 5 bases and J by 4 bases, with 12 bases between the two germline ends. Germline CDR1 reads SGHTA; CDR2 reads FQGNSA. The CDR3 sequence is CASSLTGPGANVLTF. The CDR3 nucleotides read TGTGCCAGCAGCCTTACAGGTCCGGGGGCCAACGTCCTGACTTTC.

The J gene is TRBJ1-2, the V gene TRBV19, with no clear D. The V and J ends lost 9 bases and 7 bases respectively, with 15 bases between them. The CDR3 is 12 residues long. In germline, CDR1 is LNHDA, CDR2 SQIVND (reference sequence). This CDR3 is CASSREFSGYTF. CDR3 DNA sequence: TGTGCCAGCAGCCGGGAGTTCTCTGGCTACACCTTC.

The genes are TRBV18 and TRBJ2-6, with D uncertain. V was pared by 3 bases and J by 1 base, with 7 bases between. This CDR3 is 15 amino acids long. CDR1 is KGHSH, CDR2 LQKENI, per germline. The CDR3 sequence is CASSPGFSGANVLTF. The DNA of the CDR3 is TGTGCCAGCTCACCGGGCTTTTCTGGGGCCAACGTCCTGACTTTC.

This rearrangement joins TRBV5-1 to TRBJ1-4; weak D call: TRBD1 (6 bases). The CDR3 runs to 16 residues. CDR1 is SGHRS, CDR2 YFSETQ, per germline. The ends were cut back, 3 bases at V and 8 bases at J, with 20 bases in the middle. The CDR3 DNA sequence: TGCGCCAGCAGCTGGGGCCCGGGGGGCTTCGGGGAAAAACTGTTTTTT. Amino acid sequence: CASSWGPGGFGEKLFF.

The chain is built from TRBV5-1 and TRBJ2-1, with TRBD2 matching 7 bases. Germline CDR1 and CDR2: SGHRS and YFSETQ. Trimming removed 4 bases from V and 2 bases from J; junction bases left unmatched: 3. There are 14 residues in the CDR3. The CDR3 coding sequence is TGCGCCAGCAGCCCCAGCGGGGCCTACAATGAGCAGTTCTTC. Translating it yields CASSPSGAYNEQFF.

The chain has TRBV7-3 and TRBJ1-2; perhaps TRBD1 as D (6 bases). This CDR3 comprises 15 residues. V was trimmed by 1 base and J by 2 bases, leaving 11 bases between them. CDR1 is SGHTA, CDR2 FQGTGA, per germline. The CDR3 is CASSLRNGQNYGYTF. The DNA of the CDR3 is TGTGCCAGCAGCTTAAGAAACGGACAGAACTATGGCTACACCTTC.

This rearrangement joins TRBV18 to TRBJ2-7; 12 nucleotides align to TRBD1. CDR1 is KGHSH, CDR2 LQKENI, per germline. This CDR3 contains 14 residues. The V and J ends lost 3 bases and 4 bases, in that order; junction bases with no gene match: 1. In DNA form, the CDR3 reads TGTGCCAGCTCACCGGGACAGGGGGCGTACGAGCAGTACGTC. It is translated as CASSPGQGAYEQYV.

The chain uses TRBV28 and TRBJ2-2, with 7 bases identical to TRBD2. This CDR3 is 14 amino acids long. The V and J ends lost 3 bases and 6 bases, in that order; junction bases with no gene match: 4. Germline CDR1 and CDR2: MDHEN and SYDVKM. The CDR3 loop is CASSLSGGPGELFF. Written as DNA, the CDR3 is TGTGCCAGCAGTTTGTCGGGGGGTCCCGGGGAGCTGTTTTTT.

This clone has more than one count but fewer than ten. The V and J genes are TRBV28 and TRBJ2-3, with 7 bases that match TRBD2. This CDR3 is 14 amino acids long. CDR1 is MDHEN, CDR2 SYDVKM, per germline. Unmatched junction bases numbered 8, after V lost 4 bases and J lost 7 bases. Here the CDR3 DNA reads TGTGCCAGCAGTTCCCCCGGGACTACCTATACGCAGTATTTT. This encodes CASSSPGTTYTQYF. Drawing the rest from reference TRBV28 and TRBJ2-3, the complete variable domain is DVKVTQSSRYLVKRTGEKVFLECVQDMDHENMFWYRQDPGLGLRLIYFSYDVKMKEKGDIPEGYSVSREKKERFSLILESASTNQTSMYLCASSSPGTTYTQYFGPGTRLTVL.

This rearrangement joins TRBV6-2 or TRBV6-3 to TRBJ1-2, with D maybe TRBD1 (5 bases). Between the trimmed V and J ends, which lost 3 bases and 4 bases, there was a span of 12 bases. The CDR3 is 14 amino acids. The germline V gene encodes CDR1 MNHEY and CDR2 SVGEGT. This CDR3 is CASSYAGFGYGYTF. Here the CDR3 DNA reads TGTGCCAGCAGTTATGCAGGGTTTGGCTATGGCTACACCTTC.

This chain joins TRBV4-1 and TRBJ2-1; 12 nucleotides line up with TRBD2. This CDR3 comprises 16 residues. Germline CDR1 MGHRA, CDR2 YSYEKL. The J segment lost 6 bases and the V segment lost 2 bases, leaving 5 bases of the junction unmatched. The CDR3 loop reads CASSQMTSGGLNEQFF. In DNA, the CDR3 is TGCGCCAGCAGCCAAATGACTAGCGGGGGCCTCAATGAGCAGTTCTTC.